The 10 T cell receptor beta chains below were found in one sample sequenced in a study of patients and donors after allogeneic stem cell transplantation. From the RT-PCR reads, TCRdb called clonotypes with MiXCR, one entry per CDR3 protein. The sample consists of approximately 170,000 distinct CDR3 sequences, approximately 25% of them appearing once. Sequencing used blood, either unsorted or a sorted T cell fraction (not recorded which). Every receptor here comes from a human donor who was either an allogeneic HSCT recipient or a stem cell or donor lymphocyte infusion donor (not recorded which). It is not recorded whose cells these are; they may come from a transplant donor.

J is TRBJ2-3 and V is TRBV7-2; D remains unclear. Trimming stripped 1 base from V and 2 bases from J, with 13 bases between. The CDR3 is 16 residues long. CDR1 SGHTA and CDR2 FQGNSA come from the germline V gene. The CDR3 here is CASSLEMWRPTDTQYF. The CDR3 bases are TGTGCCAGCAGCTTAGAAATGTGGAGACCCACAGATACGCAGTATTTT.

V is TRBV12-3 or TRBV12-4 and J is TRBJ1-5, with D hard to call. The CDR3 runs to 14 residues. V was trimmed by 6 bases and J by 0 bases, leaving 9 bases between them. The DNA for the CDR3 is TGTGCCAGCAGCCCCGTTTATAGCAATCAGCCCCAGCATTTT. Encoded protein: CASSPVYSNQPQHF.

J is TRBJ2-7 and V is TRBV27; D not certain. The germline V and J ends were trimmed by 3 bases and 1 base, with 10 bases remaining between them. This CDR3 is 14 amino acids long. Germline CDR1 MNHEY, CDR2 SMNVEV (reference sequence). The CDR3 DNA is TGTGCCAGCAGTTTCGCCTCCGGGTCCTACGAGCAGTACTTC. Its protein product is CASSFASGSYEQYF.

This clonotype was seen many times. The chain combines TRBV20-1 with TRBJ1-2; the match to TRBD1 covers 10 bases. The V gene's germline CDR1 is DFQATT and CDR2 SNEGSKA (reference sequence). Trimming cost V 2 bases and J 3 bases; bases outside gene matches: 6. The CDR3 spans 15 residues. The DNA for the CDR3 is TGCAGTGCTAGATCGACAGGGGGCGCGTACTATGGCTACACCTTC. Protein product: CSARSTGGAYYGYTF.

This clonotype was counted between two and nine times. V usage is TRBV10-3 and J usage is TRBJ2-4, with D maybe TRBD2 (6 bases). Germline V gene lookup returns CDR1 ENHRY and CDR2 SYGVKD. V was trimmed by 10 bases and J by 8 bases, leaving 18 bases between them. The CDR3 is 13 residues long. The CDR3 here is CATLGWEDDIQYF. The DNA of the CDR3 is TGTGCCACCCTTGGGTGGGAGGATGACATTCAGTACTTC.

The rearrangement uses TRBV12-3 or TRBV12-4 and TRBJ2-1; D is ambiguous. The CDR3 spans 16 residues. Trimming cost V 1 base and J 0 bases, with 10 bases left between them. The CDR3: CASSLGHPDSYNEQFF. In nucleotides, the CDR3 is TGTGCCAGCAGTTTAGGGCACCCGGACTCCTACAATGAGCAGTTCTTC.

This clonotype was seen more than once but under ten times. V and J are TRBV12-3 or TRBV12-4 and TRBJ2-5; D is undetermined. Trimming pared 1 base from V and 2 bases from J, leaving 8 bases between. The CDR3 is 14 amino acids. CDR3 sequence: CASSLETLQETQYF. The CDR3 bases are TGTGCCAGCAGTTTAGAGACACTTCAAGAGACCCAGTACTTC.

The J gene is TRBJ2-3, the V gene TRBV20-1; D gene uncertain. CDR1 is DFQATT and CDR2 is SNEGSKA in the germline V gene (reference sequence). The ends were cut back, 5 bases at V and 4 bases at J, with 13 bases in the middle. The CDR3 totals 13 residues. CDR3 bases: TGCAGTGCTTACTGGGATGGGGCAGATACGCAGTATTTT. Amino acids: CSAYWDGADTQYF.

This chain links TRBV7-3 with TRBJ1-3; D gene unclear. V was trimmed by 5 bases and J by 4 bases, leaving 9 bases between them. Germline-derived CDR1 and CDR2 are SGHTA and FQGTGA. The length of the CDR3 is 13 residues. DNA of the CDR3: TGTGCCAGCAGCGCGGCACAGGGAAACACCATATATTTT. It yields the protein CASSAAQGNTIYF.

The chain employs TRBV25-1 and TRBJ1-2; D might be TRBD1 (5 bases). CDR1 is MGHDK and CDR2 is SYGVNS in the germline V gene. V shed 1 base and J shed 14 bases, with 23 bases lying between them. The CDR3 totals 15 residues. Written as DNA, the CDR3 is TGTGCCAGCAGTGAATCAGGACTATTTTTAGGGGCGGAGACCTTC. Translation gives CASSESGLFLGAETF.